A selection of T cell receptor beta chains follows, all from one sample in a study of cytomegalovirus exposure and HLA in healthy donors. Sequenced by immunoSEQ multiplex PCR; TCRdb stores in-frame clones only, minus some. Of 100,000 to 150,000 clones listed, about 79% were seen once; the top ten hold around 3.3%. Sample: PBMCs. Source of these receptors: a woman in her forties or fifties in good health and CMV-seronegative. Both conserved end residues are part of each CDR3. A D gene is named only where the DNA matches it firmly.

V gene: TRBV5-4
J gene: TRBJ2-3
D gene: -
CDR3 protein: CASSATDTSDTQYF

V gene: TRBV7-9
J gene: TRBJ1-2
D gene: TRBD1
CDR3 protein: CASSPVTDRGDGYTF

V gene: TRBV13
J gene: TRBJ1-1
D gene: -
CDR3 protein: CASSARGWGPGATEAFF

V gene: TRBV7-8
J gene: TRBJ2-7
D gene: -
CDR3 protein: CASSQARQVEEQYF

V gene: TRBV9
J gene: -
D gene: TRBD1
CDR3 protein: CASSPDVRTGWYEQYF

V gene: TRBV28
J gene: TRBJ1-1
D gene: -
CDR3 protein: CASSPRPREAFF

V gene: TRBV7-2
J gene: TRBJ1-1
D gene: -
CDR3 protein: CASSVRETRAEAFF

V gene: TRBV19
J gene: TRBJ2-3
D gene: -
CDR3 protein: CASSILLRDTQYF

V gene: TRBV7-9
J gene: TRBJ1-1
D gene: TRBD1
CDR3 protein: CASIRGRIDTEAFF

V gene: TRBV20-1
J gene: TRBJ1-2
D gene: -
CDR3 protein: CSASIGDGYTF

V gene: TRBV7-2
J gene: TRBJ2-7
D gene: -
CDR3 protein: CASSTSYEQYF

V gene: TRBV14
J gene: TRBJ1-6
D gene: -
CDR3 protein: CASSQPGLSSYNSPLHF

V gene: TRBV29-1
J gene: TRBJ2-7
D gene: -
CDR3 protein: CSVESVGSYEQYF

V gene: TRBV6-4
J gene: TRBJ2-4
D gene: TRBD1
CDR3 protein: CASSNRGRWMENIQYF

V gene: TRBV7-9
J gene: TRBJ2-5
D gene: TRBD2
CDR3 protein: CSSSSPGLAGGVTKETQYF

V gene: TRBV5-4
J gene: TRBJ2-7
D gene: TRBD1
CDR3 protein: CASSLEQGADYEQYF

V gene: TRBV29-1
J gene: TRBJ2-5
D gene: TRBD2
CDR3 protein: CSVSPSGQETQYF

V gene: TRBV21-1
J gene: TRBJ1-5
D gene: -
CDR3 protein: CASSKRRRGDRGPRGQPQHF

V gene: TRBV7-2
J gene: TRBJ2-3
D gene: TRBD1
CDR3 protein: CASSLATGISSADTQYF